The 18 T cell receptor beta chains given below trace back to one sample, sequenced in a study of control samples from healthy donors and cancer patients. Produced via immunoSEQ multiplex PCR; TCRdb's table is partial and in-frame only. This sample has approximately 210,000 clones; over 80% occur once, and the top ten carry less than 2%. Input material: blood. Receptors originate from a young man in good health.

V usage is TRBV24-1 and J usage is TRBJ1-2; TRBD1 matches at 9 bases. The CDR3 totals 13 residues. The V gene's germline CDR1 is KGHDR and CDR2 SFDVKD. The junction had 1 base not matched to a gene; V was cut back by 7 bases and J by 2 bases. The CDR3 loop is CATRGTGNYGYTF. The CDR3 DNA reads as TGTGCCACCAGAGGGACAGGGAACTATGGCTACACCTTC.

This rearrangement joins TRBV6-5 to TRBJ1-2; TRBD1 agrees at 8 bases. The V gene's germline CDR1 is MNHEY and CDR2 SVGAGI. This CDR3 contains 14 residues. Trimming at V came to 3 bases and at J to 7 bases, leaving 7 bases not matched to a gene. The CDR3 sequence: CASSYGQGLGGYTF. CDR3 coding DNA: TGTGCCAGCAGTTATGGACAGGGTTTGGGTGGCTACACCTTC.

J is TRBJ1-2 and V is TRBV12-3 or TRBV12-4; D unresolved. The CDR3 is 12 residues long. Trimming removed 6 bases at V and 4 bases at J, with 9 bases between. CDR3 sequence (DNA): TGTGCCAGCAGCCTCCAGAGCTATGGCTACACCTTC. Its translation is CASSLQSYGYTF.

The V and J genes are TRBV11-2 and TRBJ2-3; TRBD2 aligns across 8 bases. The CDR3 is 17 amino acids. CDR1 and CDR2 from the germline V gene are SGHAT and FQNNGV. V was pared by 1 base and J by 5 bases, with 11 bases of the junction left unmatched. The CDR3 protein is CASSLATSRGGVDTQYF. CDR3 in DNA: TGTGCCAGCAGCTTAGCCACTAGCCGGGGGGGCGTAGATACGCAGTATTTT. Full variable domain (rest looked up from reference TRBV11-2 and TRBJ2-3): EAGVAQSPRYKIIEKRQSVAFWCNPISGHATLYWYQQILGQGPKLLIQFQNNGVVDDSQLPKDRFSAERLKGVDSTLKIQPAKLEDSAVYLCASSLATSRGGVDTQYFGPGTRLTVL.

The V gene is TRBV4-1, the J gene TRBJ2-7; D not resolved. Germline lookup yields CDR1 MGHRA and CDR2 YSYEKL. Trimming took 4 bases from V and 5 from J, leaving 9 bases between them. This CDR3 is 12 amino acids long. The CDR3 DNA sequence: TGCGCCAGCAGCCCCGTTCCGGACGAGCAGTACTTC. Translation: CASSPVPDEQYF.

This sequence joins TRBV13 and TRBJ1-5, with D unclear. Germline values: CDR1 PRHDT, CDR2 FYEKMQ (reference sequence). The ends were cut back, 1 base at V and 1 base at J, with 8 bases in the middle. CDR3 length: 15 residues. The CDR3 DNA follows: TGTGCCAGCAGCTTAGTCTTCCCAAGCAATCAGCCCCAGCATTTT. It translates to CASSLVFPSNQPQHF.

This sequence joins TRBV5-1 and TRBJ1-3; D gene ambiguous. Trimming cost V 7 bases and J 2 bases, with 7 bases left between them. The V gene's germline CDR1 is SGHRS and CDR2 YFSETQ. The CDR3 is made up of 12 amino acids. This CDR3 is CASSDAGNTIYF. The DNA for the CDR3 is TGCGCCAGCTCGGACGCTGGAAACACCATATATTTT. Using reference TRBV5-1 and TRBJ1-3 for the parts outside the CDR3, the full variable domain is KAGVTQTPRYLIKTRGQQVTLSCSPISGHRSVSWYQQTPGQGLQFLFEYFSETQRNKGNFPGRFSGRQFSNSRSEMNVSTLELGDSALYLCASSDAGNTIYFGEGSWLTVV.

The chain recombines TRBV3-1 (or the pseudogene TRBV3-2) with TRBJ2-3; D is ambiguous. V dropped 2 bases and J dropped 4 bases, with 10 bases sitting between them. The CDR3 is 14 amino acids. The germline CDR1 and CDR2 sequences are LGHDT and YNNKEL (reference sequence). CDR3 amino acids: CASSQPYLPDTQYF. For the CDR3, the DNA is TGTGCCAGCAGCCAACCCTACCTCCCAGATACGCAGTATTTT.

This rearrangement joins TRBV4-1 to TRBJ2-7; D may be TRBD1 (7 bases). The germline gives CDR1 MGHRA, CDR2 YSYEKL. The length of the CDR3 is 15 residues. V shed 0 bases and J shed 5 bases, with 14 bases lying between them. The CDR3 loop reads CASSQERVRGDEQYF. The CDR3 DNA sequence: TGCGCCAGCAGCCAAGAAAGGGTCAGGGGGGACGAGCAGTACTTC.

The rearrangement joins TRBV30 to TRBJ1-5; unclear D gene. The ends were cut back, 3 bases at V and 7 bases at J, with 16 bases in the middle. CDR3 length: 14 residues. Germline V gene sequence: CDR1 GTSNPN, CDR2 SVGIG (reference sequence). This CDR3 reads CAWSRSLRGQPQHF. In nucleotides, the CDR3 is TGTGCCTGGAGCCGTAGTTTACGAGGACAGCCCCAGCATTTT. The whole variable domain, remainder taken from reference TRBV30 and TRBJ1-5, is SQTIHQWPATLVQPVGSPLSLECTVEGTSNPNLYWYRQAAGRGLQLLFYSVGIGQISSEVPQNLSASRPQDRQFILSSKKLLLSDSGFYLCAWSRSLRGQPQHFGDGTRLSIL.

This chain connects TRBV14 to TRBJ2-3, with 8 bases lining up with TRBD2. This CDR3 contains 15 residues. Germline values: CDR1 SGHDN, CDR2 FVKESK. CDR3 residues: CASPPRRGGTDTQYF. In DNA, the CDR3 is TGTGCGAGTCCCCCCCGGCGGGGGGGCACAGATACGCAGTATTTT. The full variable domain, its missing parts supplied by reference TRBV14 and TRBJ2-3, is EAGVTQFPSHSVIEKGQTVTLRCDPISGHDNLYWYRRVMGKEIKFLLHFVKESKQDESGMPNNRFLAERTGGTYSTLKVQPAELEDSGVYFCASPPRRGGTDTQYFGPGTRLTVL.

This chain joins TRBV6-5 and TRBJ1-2, with D possibly matching TRBD1 (5 bases). V shed 7 bases and J shed 7 bases, with 22 bases lying between them. Germline values: CDR1 MNHEY, CDR2 SVGAGI. The length of the CDR3 is 15 residues. The CDR3 loop is CASTQNTGGRVGYTF. CDR3 bases: TGTGCCAGCACCCAGAACACCGGGGGTCGGGTTGGCTACACCTTC.

V is TRBV12-5 and J is TRBJ1-3, with TRBD1 matching over 12 bases. The V gene end was trimmed by 5 bases and the J gene end by 2 bases; junction bases not matched to a gene: 4. Germline-derived CDR1 and CDR2 are LGHNT and FRNRAP. CDR3 size: 16 residues. The CDR3 protein is CASGLGTGGTGNTIYF. CDR3 nucleotide sequence: TGTGCTAGTGGTCTCGGGACAGGGGGCACTGGAAACACCATATATTTT. The full variable domain, rest sourced from reference TRBV12-5 and TRBJ1-3, is DARVTQTPRHKVTEMGQEVTMRCQPILGHNTVFWYRQTMMQGLELLAYFRNRAPLDDSGMPKDRFSAEMPDATLATLKIQPSEPRDSAVYFCASGLGTGGTGNTIYFGEGSWLTVV.

The chain uses TRBV19 and TRBJ2-7, with 11 bases that match TRBD1. CDR3 length: 14 amino acids. The V segment lost 3 bases and the J segment 8 bases; nucleotides outside the gene matches: 6. Germline assignment: CDR1 LNHDA and CDR2 SQIVND (reference sequence). This CDR3 is CASSMGTGGTKQYF. DNA for the CDR3: TGTGCCAGTAGTATGGGGACAGGGGGTACGAAGCAGTACTTC.

The J gene is TRBJ2-2, the V gene TRBV6-4; TRBD1 aligns across 10 bases. V lost 5 bases, J lost 6 bases, and 12 bases stayed unmatched. Germline values: CDR1 MRHNA, CDR2 SNTAGT. The CDR3 consists of 17 residues. The CDR3 DNA sequence: TGTGCCAGCAGTCTCGACCGGGACAGGGGAAAATCCGGGGAGCTGTTTTTT. Translation gives CASSLDRDRGKSGELFF.

The rearrangement uses TRBV24-1 and TRBJ1-5; tentatively, D is TRBD1 (6 bases). This CDR3 comprises 18 residues. Germline CDR1 is KGHDR and CDR2 is SFDVKD. The V end lost 3 bases, the J end lost 5 bases, and 22 bases lay between the germline ends. The CDR3 nucleotides read TGTGCCACCAGTGATGGAACACAGGGTACGTGGGCGGATCAGCCCCAGCATTTT. Translating it yields CATSDGTQGTWADQPQHF.

This sequence joins TRBV5-1 and TRBJ1-3, with D unresolved. This CDR3 has 15 amino acids. V was cut by 0 bases and J by 0 bases, with 7 bases left in between. Germline CDR1 SGHRS, CDR2 YFSETQ. CDR3 bases: TGCGCCAGCAGCTTGGAGGCAGCCTCTGGAAACACCATATATTTT. This gives the protein CASSLEAASGNTIYF.

This rearrangement joins TRBV5-1 to TRBJ2-2, with a tentative D call TRBD2 (7 bases). V shed 2 bases and J shed 1 base, with 24 bases lying between them. CDR3 length: 20 amino acids. CDR1 and CDR2 (germline): SGHRS, YFSETQ. In DNA form, the CDR3 reads TGCGCCAGCAGCTTCGGGGGGCCTCTCCTTCCGGCAAAGAACACCGGGGAGCTGTTTTTT. Translating it yields CASSFGGPLLPAKNTGELFF. The whole variable domain, remainder taken from reference TRBV5-1 and TRBJ2-2, is KAGVTQTPRYLIKTRGQQVTLSCSPISGHRSVSWYQQTPGQGLQFLFEYFSETQRNKGNFPGRFSGRQFSNSRSEMNVSTLELGDSALYLCASSFGGPLLPAKNTGELFFGEGSRLTVL.